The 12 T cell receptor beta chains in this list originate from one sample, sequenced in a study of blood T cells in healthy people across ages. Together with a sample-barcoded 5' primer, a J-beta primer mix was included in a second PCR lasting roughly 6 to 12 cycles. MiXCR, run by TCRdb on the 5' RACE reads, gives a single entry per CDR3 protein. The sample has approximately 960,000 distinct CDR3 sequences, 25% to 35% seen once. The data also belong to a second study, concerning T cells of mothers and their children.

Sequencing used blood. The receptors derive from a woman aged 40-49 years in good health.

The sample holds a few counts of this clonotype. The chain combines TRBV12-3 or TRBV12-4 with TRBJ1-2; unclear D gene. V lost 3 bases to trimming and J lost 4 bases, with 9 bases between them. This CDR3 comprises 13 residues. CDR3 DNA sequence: TGTGCCAGCAGTTTGCCGCAGGCCTATGGCTACACCTTC. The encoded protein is CASSLPQAYGYTF.

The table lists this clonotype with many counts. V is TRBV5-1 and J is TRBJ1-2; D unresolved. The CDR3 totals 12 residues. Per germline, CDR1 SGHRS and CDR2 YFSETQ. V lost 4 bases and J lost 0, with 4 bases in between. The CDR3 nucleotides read TGCGCCAGCAGCCCTACTAACTATGGCTACACCTTC. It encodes CASSPTNYGYTF.

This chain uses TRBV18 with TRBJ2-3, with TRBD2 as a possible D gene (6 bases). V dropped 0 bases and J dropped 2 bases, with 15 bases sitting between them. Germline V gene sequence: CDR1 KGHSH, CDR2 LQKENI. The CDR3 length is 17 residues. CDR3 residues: CASSPPLAARDTDTQYF. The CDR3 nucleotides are TGTGCCAGCTCACCACCTTTAGCGGCACGAGACACAGATACGCAGTATTTT.

The CDR3 region has the DNA TGCAGTGCCAGGGACAGCCGTTACTCTGGAAACACCATATATTTT. Translated: CSARDSRYSGNTIYF. The genes are TRBV20-1 and TRBJ1-3; TRBD1 matches 7 bases. The CDR3 is made up of 15 amino acids. From germline, CDR1 is DFQATT and CDR2 SNEGSKA (reference sequence). Trimming took 6 bases from V and 0 from J; bases not matched to a gene: 8.

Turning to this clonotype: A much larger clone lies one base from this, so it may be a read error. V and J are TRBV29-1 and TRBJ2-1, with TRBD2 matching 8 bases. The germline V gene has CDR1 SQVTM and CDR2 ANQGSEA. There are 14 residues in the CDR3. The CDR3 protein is CSVERLAGNNEQVF. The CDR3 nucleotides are TGCAGCGTTGAACGTCTAGCGGGTAACAATGAGCAGGTCTTC.

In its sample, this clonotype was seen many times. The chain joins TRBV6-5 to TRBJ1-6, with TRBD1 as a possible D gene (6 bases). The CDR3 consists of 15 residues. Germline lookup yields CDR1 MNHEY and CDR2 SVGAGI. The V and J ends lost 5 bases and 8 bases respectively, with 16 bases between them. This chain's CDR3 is CASSGRGGGHSPLHF. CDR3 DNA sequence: TGTGCCAGCAGTGGACGTGGGGGCGGGCATTCACCCCTCCACTTT.

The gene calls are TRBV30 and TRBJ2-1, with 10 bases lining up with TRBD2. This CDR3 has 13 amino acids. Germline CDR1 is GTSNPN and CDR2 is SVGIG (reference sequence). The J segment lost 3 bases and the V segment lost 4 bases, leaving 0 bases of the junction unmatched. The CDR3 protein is CAWTSGGYNEQFF. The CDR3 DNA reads TGTGCCTGGACTAGCGGGGGCTACAATGAGCAGTTCTTC.

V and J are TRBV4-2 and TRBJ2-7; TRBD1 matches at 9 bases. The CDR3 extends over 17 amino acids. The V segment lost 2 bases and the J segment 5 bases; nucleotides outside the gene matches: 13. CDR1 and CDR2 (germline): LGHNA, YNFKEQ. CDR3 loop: CASSQRGAGTGSHEQYF. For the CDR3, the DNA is TGTGCCAGCAGCCAACGCGGGGCTGGGACAGGGAGTCACGAGCAGTACTTC.

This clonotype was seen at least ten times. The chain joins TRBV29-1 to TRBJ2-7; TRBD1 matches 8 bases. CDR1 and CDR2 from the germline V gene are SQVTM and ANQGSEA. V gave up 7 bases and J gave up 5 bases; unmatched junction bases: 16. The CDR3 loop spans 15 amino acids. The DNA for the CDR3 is TGCAGCGCTCGCACCCGGGACAGGATAAAGGACGAGCAGTACTTC. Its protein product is CSARTRDRIKDEQYF.

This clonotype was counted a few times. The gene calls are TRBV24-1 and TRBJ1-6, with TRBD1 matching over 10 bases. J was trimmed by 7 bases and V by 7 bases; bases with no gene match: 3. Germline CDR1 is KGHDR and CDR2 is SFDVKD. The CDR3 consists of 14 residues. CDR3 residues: CATRDRGENSPLHF. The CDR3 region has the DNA TGTGCCACCAGGGACAGGGGGGAAAATTCACCCCTCCACTTT.

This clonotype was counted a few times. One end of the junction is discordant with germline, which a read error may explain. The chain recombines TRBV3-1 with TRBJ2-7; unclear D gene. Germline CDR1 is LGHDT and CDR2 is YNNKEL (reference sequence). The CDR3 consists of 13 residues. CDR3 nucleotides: TGTGCCAACAGCTACGGCGGCGTGGCCGAGCAGTACTTC. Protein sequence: CANSYGGVAEQYF.

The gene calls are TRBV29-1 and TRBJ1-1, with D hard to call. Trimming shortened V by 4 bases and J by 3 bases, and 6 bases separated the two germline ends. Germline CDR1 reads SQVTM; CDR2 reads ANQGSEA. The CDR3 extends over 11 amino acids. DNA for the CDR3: TGCAGCGTTGTGGGCGACACTGAAGCTTTCTTT. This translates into CSVVGDTEAFF.